The present T cell receptor (beta chain) was sequenced within a study of blood T cell repertoires in COVID-19. This clone was observed once. This CDR3 spans 15 amino acids. Germline values: CDR1 MNHNY, CDR2 SVGAGI (reference sequence). V gave up 5 bases and J gave up 1 base, with 14 bases separating them. Here immunoSEQ multiplex PCR was the method, and the copy in TCRdb shows in-frame clones only, minus some. The sample lists around 170,000 clones, about 87% seen once, with 25% to 30% in the top ten. Sequencing was done on a sample of peripheral blood. The sequence was obtained from a man between 60 and 70 years old with acute or convalescent COVID-19. The chain is built from TRBV6-6 and TRBJ1-1; a possible D gene is TRBD1 (5 bases). CDR3 sequence: CASSAPRQGNTEAFF. The DNA for the CDR3 is TGTGCCAGCAGTGCACCGAGGCAGGGGAACACTGAAGCTTTCTTT.